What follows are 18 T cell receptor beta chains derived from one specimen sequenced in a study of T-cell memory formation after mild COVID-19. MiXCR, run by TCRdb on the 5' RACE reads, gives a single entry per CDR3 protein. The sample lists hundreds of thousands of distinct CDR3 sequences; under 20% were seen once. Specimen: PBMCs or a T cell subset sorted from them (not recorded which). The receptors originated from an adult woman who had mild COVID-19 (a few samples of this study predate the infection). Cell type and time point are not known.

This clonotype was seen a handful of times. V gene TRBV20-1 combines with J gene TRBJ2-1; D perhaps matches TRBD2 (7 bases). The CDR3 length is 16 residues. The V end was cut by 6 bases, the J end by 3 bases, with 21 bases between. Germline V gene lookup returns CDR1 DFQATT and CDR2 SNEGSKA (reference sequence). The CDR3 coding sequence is TGCAGTGCGCGCTCTTTAGCCGGGGGGCTCTACAATGAGCAGTTCTTC. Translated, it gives CSARSLAGGLYNEQFF.

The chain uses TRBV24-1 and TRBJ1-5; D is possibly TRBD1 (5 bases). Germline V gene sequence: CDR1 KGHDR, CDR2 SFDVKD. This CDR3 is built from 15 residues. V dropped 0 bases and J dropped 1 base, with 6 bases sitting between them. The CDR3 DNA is TGTGCCACCAGTGATTTGCCAGGGAGCAATCAGCCCCAGCATTTT. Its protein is CATSDLPGSNQPQHF.

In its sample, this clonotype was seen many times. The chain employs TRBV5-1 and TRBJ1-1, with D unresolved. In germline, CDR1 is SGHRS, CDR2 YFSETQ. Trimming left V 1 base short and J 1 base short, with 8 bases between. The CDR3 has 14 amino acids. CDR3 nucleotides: TGCGCCAGCAGCTTGAGTCGGGGGAACACTGAAGCTTTCTTT. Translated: CASSLSRGNTEAFF.

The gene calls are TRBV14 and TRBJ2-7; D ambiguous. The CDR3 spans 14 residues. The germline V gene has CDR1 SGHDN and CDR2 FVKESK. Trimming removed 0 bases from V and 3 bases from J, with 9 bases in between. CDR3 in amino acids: CASSQDRLVYEQYF. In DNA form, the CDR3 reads TGTGCCAGCAGCCAAGATCGGCTAGTCTACGAGCAGTACTTC.

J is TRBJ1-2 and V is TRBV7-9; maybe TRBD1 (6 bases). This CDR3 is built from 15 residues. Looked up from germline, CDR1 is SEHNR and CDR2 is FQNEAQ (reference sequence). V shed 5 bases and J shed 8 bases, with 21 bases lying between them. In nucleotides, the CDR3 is TGTGCCAGCAGCGCCGGCGGGGGCGGTACTCGGGGCTACACCTTC. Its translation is CASSAGGGGTRGYTF.

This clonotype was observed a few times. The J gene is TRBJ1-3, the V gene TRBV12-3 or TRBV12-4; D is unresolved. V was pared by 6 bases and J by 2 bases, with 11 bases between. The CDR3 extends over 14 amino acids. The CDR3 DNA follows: TGTGCCAGCAGCCCAGCCGGGGCTGGAAACACCATATATTTT. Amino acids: CASSPAGAGNTIYF.

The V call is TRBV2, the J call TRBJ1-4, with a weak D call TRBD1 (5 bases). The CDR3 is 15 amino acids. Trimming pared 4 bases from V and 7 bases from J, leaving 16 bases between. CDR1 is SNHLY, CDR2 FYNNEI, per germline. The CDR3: CASSGTGLGFEKLFF. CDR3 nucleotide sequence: TGTGCCAGCAGTGGTACAGGATTGGGCTTTGAAAAACTGTTTTTT.

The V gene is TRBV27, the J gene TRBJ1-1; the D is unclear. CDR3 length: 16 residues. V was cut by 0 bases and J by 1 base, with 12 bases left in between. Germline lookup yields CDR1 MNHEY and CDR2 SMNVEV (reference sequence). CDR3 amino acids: CASSLSVPTQNTEAFF. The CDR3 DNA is TGTGCCAGCAGTTTATCGGTTCCGACGCAGAACACTGAAGCTTTCTTT.

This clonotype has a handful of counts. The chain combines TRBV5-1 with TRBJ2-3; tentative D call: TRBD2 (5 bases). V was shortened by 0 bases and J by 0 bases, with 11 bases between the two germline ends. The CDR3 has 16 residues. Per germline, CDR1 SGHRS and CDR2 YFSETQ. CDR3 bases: TGCGCCAGCAGCTTGGTTGTGGGAGCAAGCACAGATACGCAGTATTTT. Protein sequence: CASSLVVGASTDTQYF.

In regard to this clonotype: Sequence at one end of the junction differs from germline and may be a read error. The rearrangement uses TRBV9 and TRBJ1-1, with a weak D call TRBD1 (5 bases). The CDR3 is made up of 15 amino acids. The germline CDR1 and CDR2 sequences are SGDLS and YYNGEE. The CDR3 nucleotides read TGTGCGAGCAGCGTAAGTTCCAGGGAGGCTAATGAAGCTTTCTTT. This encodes CASSVSSREANEAFF. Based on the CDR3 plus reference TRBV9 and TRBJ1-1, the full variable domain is DSGVTQTPKHLITATGQRVTLRCSPRSGDLSVYWYQQSLDQGLQFLIQYYNGEERAKGNILERFSAQQFPDLHSELNLSSLELGDSALYFCASSVSSREANEAFFGQGTRLTVV.

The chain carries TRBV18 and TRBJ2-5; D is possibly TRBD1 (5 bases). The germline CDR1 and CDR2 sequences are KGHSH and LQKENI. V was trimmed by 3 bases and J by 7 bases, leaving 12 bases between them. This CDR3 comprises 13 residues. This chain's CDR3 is CASSPPPTATQYF. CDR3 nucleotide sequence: TGTGCCAGCTCACCCCCACCGACAGCGACCCAGTACTTC.

DNA of the CDR3: TGTGCCAGCAGTCGAGGGAGCGGGACCGGGGAGCTGTTTTTT. Its translation: CASSRGSGTGELFF. The chain links TRBV3-1 to TRBJ2-2; perhaps TRBD2 as D (6 bases). The germline gives CDR1 LGHDT, CDR2 YNNKEL (reference sequence). Trimming took off 6 bases at V and 5 bases at J, with 13 bases between the two ends. The CDR3 has 14 residues. Using reference TRBV3-1 and TRBJ2-2 for the parts outside the CDR3, the full variable domain is DTAVSQTPKYLVTQMGNDKSIKCEQNLGHDTMYWYKQDSKKFLKIMFSYNNKELIINETVPNRFSPKSPDKAHLNLHINSLELGDSAVYFCASSRGSGTGELFFGEGSRLTVL.

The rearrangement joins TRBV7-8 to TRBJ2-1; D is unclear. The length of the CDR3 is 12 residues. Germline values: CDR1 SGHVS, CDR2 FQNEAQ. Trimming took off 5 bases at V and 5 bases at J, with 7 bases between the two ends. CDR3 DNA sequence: TGTGCCAGCAGCGCCCCGGACAATGAGCAGTTCTTC. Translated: CASSAPDNEQFF. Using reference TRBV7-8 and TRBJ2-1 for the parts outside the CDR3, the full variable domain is GAGVSQSPRYKVAKRGQDVALRCDPISGHVSLFWYQQALGQGPEFLTYFQNEAQLDKSGLPSDRFFAERPEGSVSTLKIQRTQQEDSAVYLCASSAPDNEQFFGPGTRLTVL.

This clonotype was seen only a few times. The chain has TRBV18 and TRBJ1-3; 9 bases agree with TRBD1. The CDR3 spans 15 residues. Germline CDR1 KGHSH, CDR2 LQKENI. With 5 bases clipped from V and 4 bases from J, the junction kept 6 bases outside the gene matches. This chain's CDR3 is CASSTGTGLGNTIYF. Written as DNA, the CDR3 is TGTGCCAGCTCAACCGGGACAGGGCTCGGAAACACCATATATTTT.

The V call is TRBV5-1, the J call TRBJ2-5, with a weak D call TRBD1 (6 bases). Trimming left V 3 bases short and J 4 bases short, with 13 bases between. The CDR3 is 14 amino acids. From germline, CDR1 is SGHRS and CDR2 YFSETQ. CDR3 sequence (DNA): TGCGCCAGCAGCTCCCTCGGACAGAGAGAGACCCAGTACTTC. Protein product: CASSSLGQRETQYF.

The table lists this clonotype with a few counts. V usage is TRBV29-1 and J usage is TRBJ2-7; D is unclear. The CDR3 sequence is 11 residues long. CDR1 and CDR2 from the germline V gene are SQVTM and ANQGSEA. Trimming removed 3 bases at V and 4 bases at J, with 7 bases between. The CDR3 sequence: CSVDMGYEQYF. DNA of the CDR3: TGCAGCGTTGATATGGGTTACGAGCAGTACTTC.

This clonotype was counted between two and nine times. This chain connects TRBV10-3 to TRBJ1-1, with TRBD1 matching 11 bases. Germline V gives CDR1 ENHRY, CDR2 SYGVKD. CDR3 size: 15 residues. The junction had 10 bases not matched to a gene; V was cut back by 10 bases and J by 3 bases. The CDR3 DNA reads TGTGCCACCGGGATACCGGGACAGGGGGACACTGAAGCTTTCTTT. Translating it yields CATGIPGQGDTEAFF.

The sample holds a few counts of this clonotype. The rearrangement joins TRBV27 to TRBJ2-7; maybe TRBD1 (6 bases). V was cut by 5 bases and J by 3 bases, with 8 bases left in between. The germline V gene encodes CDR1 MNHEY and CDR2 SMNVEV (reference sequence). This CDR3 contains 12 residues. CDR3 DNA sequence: TGTGCCAGCAGTAAGGGACACTACGAGCAGTACTTC. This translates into CASSKGHYEQYF.